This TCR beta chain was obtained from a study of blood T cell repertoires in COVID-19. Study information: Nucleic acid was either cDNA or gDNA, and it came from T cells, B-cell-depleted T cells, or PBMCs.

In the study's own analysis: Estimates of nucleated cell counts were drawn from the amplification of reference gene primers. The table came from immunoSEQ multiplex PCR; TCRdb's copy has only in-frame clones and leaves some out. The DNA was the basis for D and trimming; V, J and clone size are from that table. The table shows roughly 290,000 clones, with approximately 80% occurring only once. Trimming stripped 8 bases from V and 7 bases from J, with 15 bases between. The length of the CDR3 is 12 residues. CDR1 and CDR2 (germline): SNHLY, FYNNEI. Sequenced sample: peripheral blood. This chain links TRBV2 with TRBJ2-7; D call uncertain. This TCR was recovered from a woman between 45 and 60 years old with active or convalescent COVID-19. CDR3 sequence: CASSYTVVEQYF. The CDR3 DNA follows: TGTGCCAGCTCCTACACAGTAGTAGAGCAGTACTTC.